The 29 T cell receptor beta chains given below trace back to one sample, sequenced in a study of cytomegalovirus exposure and HLA in healthy donors. Profiling relied on immunoSEQ multiplex PCR, and the TCRdb table lists in-frame clones only, not all of them. Among around 120,000 clones listed, 80% to 90% were seen once. The sample was PBMCs. The receptors shown here come from a man aged 18 to 29 in good health and CMV-seropositive.

V is TRBV2 and J is TRBJ1-1, with D tentatively TRBD1 (6 bases). The CDR3 consists of 13 residues. V lost 9 bases, J lost 5 bases, and 16 bases lay in between. The germline CDR1 and CDR2 sequences are SNHLY and FYNNEI. CDR3 sequence reads: CARTTTGGTEAFF. CDR3 DNA: TGTGCCAGGACTACGACAGGTGGGACTGAAGCTTTCTTT.

V gene TRBV7-2 combines with J gene TRBJ2-2; 9 bases are shared with TRBD2. Unmatched junction bases numbered 4, after V lost 2 bases and J lost 3 bases. CDR1 is SGHTA, CDR2 FQGNSA, per germline. The CDR3 consists of 16 residues. CDR3 amino acids: CASSLLSGGYTGELFF. The CDR3 DNA is TGTGCCAGCAGCTTATTAAGCGGGGGGTACACCGGGGAGCTGTTTTTT.

J is TRBJ1-5 and V is TRBV10-3; unclear D gene. Trimming pared 4 bases from V and 7 bases from J, leaving 14 bases between. The length of the CDR3 is 14 residues. Germline V gene data show CDR1 as ENHRY and CDR2 as SYGVKD. For the CDR3, the DNA is TGTGCCATCAGTGCAGAGCGGTCAGACCAGCCCCAGCATTTT. Its protein is CAISAERSDQPQHF.

V gene TRBV28 combines with J gene TRBJ1-5; 9 bases match TRBD1. CDR1 is MDHEN and CDR2 is SYDVKM in the germline V gene. The V segment lost 7 bases and the J segment 4 bases; nucleotides outside the gene matches: 5. There are 14 residues in the CDR3. CDR3 coding DNA: TGTGCCAGCACACGACAGGGGGGGAATCAGCCCCAGCATTTT. Amino acids: CASTRQGGNQPQHF.

The V call is TRBV2, the J call TRBJ1-2; 7 bases match TRBD1. V gave up 6 bases and J gave up 5 bases; unmatched junction bases: 6. This CDR3 has 13 residues. Looked up from germline, CDR1 is SNHLY and CDR2 is FYNNEI. CDR3 nucleotides: TGTGCCAGCAGCACCGGGACAGAATATGGCTACACCTTC. Translating gives CASSTGTEYGYTF. Drawing the rest from reference TRBV2 and TRBJ1-2, the complete variable domain is EPEVTQTPSHQVTQMGQEVILRCVPISNHLYFYWYRQILGQKVEFLVSFYNNEISEKSEIFDDQFSVERPDGSNFTLKIRSTKLEDSAMYFCASSTGTEYGYTFGSGTRLTVV.

The V and J genes are TRBV27 and TRBJ2-2, with 14 bases identical to TRBD2. The CDR3 has 16 amino acids. J lost 5 bases, V lost 5 bases, and 4 bases had no gene match. Per the germline V gene, CDR1 is MNHEY and CDR2 is SMNVEV (reference sequence). The CDR3 DNA reads as TGTGCCAGCAGTATCAGACTAGCGGGGGGGACCGGGGAGCTGTTTTTT. It translates to CASSIRLAGGTGELFF.

The rearrangement uses TRBV5-4 and TRBJ2-1; 10 bases map to TRBD1. CDR1 SGHNT and CDR2 YYREEE come from the germline V gene (reference sequence). This CDR3 comprises 15 residues. With 4 bases clipped from V and 6 bases from J, the junction kept 7 bases outside the gene matches. The DNA for the CDR3 is TGTGCCAGCAGCCCCTGGGACAGGGGATCCAATGAGCAGTTCTTC. Protein sequence: CASSPWDRGSNEQFF.

The chain carries TRBV7-9 and TRBJ1-1, with 7 positions matching TRBD1. V lost 5 bases, J lost 6 bases, and 3 bases stayed unmatched. This CDR3 region has 12 residues. Germline CDR1 SEHNR, CDR2 FQNEAQ (reference sequence). CDR3 sequence (DNA): TGTGCCAGCAGCCTGGGACAGCCTGAAGCTTTCTTT. It is translated as CASSLGQPEAFF.

This clone was counted a single time. V gene TRBV14 combines with J gene TRBJ1-1; the match to TRBD1 covers 7 bases. This CDR3 contains 15 residues. Germline V lookup: CDR1 SGHDN, CDR2 FVKESK. Germline trimming cut 0 bases from V and 6 bases from J; bases unmatched to any gene: 7. The CDR3 protein is CASSQDLGGASEAFF. CDR3 nucleotide sequence: TGTGCCAGCAGCCAAGATTTAGGGGGCGCTTCTGAAGCTTTCTTT.

The chain recombines TRBV27 with TRBJ1-1; 8 bases are a match to TRBD1. V was pared by 2 bases and J by 5 bases, with 13 bases of the junction left unmatched. The CDR3 is made up of 17 amino acids. Germline CDR1 reads MNHEY; CDR2 reads SMNVEV (reference sequence). This CDR3 is CASSLGQQGVSGTEAFF. CDR3 DNA: TGTGCCAGCAGTTTAGGCCAACAGGGGGTTTCGGGTACTGAAGCTTTCTTT.

The CDR3 loop is CAISPGQGLPEQYF. CDR3 sequence (DNA): TGTGCCATCAGTCCGGGACAGGGCCTACCGGAGCAGTACTTC. The chain combines TRBV10-3 with TRBJ2-7; 9 nucleotides agree with TRBD1. Germline CDR1 and CDR2: ENHRY and SYGVKD. CDR3 size: 14 residues. V shed 5 bases and J 7 bases; nucleotides not matched to a gene: 9.

The J gene is TRBJ1-1, the V gene TRBV19; possibly TRBD1 for D (5 bases). Germline loops: CDR1 LNHDA, CDR2 SQIVND (reference sequence). The V gene lost 4 bases and the J gene lost 6 bases, with 15 bases spanning the gap. This CDR3 is 14 amino acids long. The CDR3 DNA is TGTGCCAGTAGTACAGGGTTGGGTGCTCCTGAAGCTTTCTTT. The encoded protein is CASSTGLGAPEAFF.

The V call is TRBV6-5, the J call TRBJ2-7, with a possible D match to TRBD1 (5 bases). Trimming took 4 bases from V and 2 from J, leaving 12 bases between them. CDR1 and CDR2 (germline): MNHEY, SVGAGI. CDR3 length: 14 amino acids. The CDR3 region has the DNA TGTGCCAGCAGTTTACTCCAGGGTACCTACGAGCAGTACTTC. Protein: CASSLLQGTYEQYF.

The rearrangement links TRBV7-6 to TRBJ2-3, with D possibly being TRBD1 (7 bases). This CDR3 spans 17 amino acids. The ends were cut back, 1 base at V and 5 bases at J, with 19 bases in the middle. Germline lookup yields CDR1 SGHVS and CDR2 FNYEAQ. CDR3 residues: CASSLGPGQVEGDTQYF. DNA of the CDR3: TGTGCCAGCAGCTTAGGCCCTGGACAGGTGGAGGGAGATACGCAGTATTTT.

The chain carries TRBV5-8 and TRBJ2-2; the D is unclear. This CDR3 has 14 residues. Germline V gene data show CDR1 as SGHTS and CDR2 as YDEGEE. V was clipped by 3 bases and J by 0 bases, with 6 bases between them. The CDR3 sequence is CASSSKPNTGELFF. DNA of the CDR3: TGTGCCAGCAGCTCTAAGCCGAACACCGGGGAGCTGTTTTTT.

The V gene is TRBV4-3, the J gene TRBJ1-3; D is perhaps TRBD1 (6 bases). Germline assignment: CDR1 LGHNA and CDR2 YSLEER. Between the trimmed V and J ends, which lost 0 bases and 4 bases, there was a span of 16 bases. This CDR3 spans 17 amino acids. DNA of the CDR3: TGCGCCAGCAGCCAAGATCCTCAGGGGTCAGTAGGAAACACCATATATTTT. It specifies CASSQDPQGSVGNTIYF.

The chain recombines TRBV7-9 with TRBJ1-1, with no clear D. The CDR3 has 9 residues. Germline V gene data show CDR1 as SEHNR and CDR2 as FQNEAQ (reference sequence). V was shortened by 5 bases and J by 7 bases, with 2 bases between the two germline ends. CDR3 coding DNA: TGTGCCAGCAGCCTTGAAGCTTTCTTT. It translates to CASSLEAFF.

V is TRBV28 and J is TRBJ2-7; D not certain. The CDR3 runs to 15 residues. The V end lost 5 bases, the J end lost 6 bases, and 20 bases lay between the germline ends. CDR1 MDHEN and CDR2 SYDVKM come from the germline V gene. The CDR3 reads CASSTPSGARGEQYF. The CDR3 DNA is TGTGCCAGCAGTACCCCCTCCGGAGCCCGAGGCGAGCAGTACTTC.

The chain recombines TRBV6-5 with TRBJ1-2; 9 nucleotides agree with TRBD1. The germline gives CDR1 MNHEY, CDR2 SVGAGI. The V gene end was trimmed by 6 bases and the J gene end by 2 bases; junction bases not matched to a gene: 4. The CDR3 is made up of 14 amino acids. The CDR3 bases are TGTGCCAGCAGCCACGGGACAGGGAACTATGGCTACACCTTC. Residues: CASSHGTGNYGYTF.

This clone has just one count. The CDR3 is CASSQVGTAQETQYF. The CDR3 region has the DNA TGTGCCAGCAGCCAAGTGGGGACAGCCCAAGAGACCCAGTACTTC. The chain employs TRBV14 and TRBJ2-5; 7 positions match TRBD1. CDR1 and CDR2 from the germline V gene are SGHDN and FVKESK. The CDR3 covers 15 residues. With 1 base clipped from V and 1 base from J, the junction kept 3 bases outside the gene matches.

The chain couples TRBV2 to TRBJ1-4, with unresolved D. Trimming cost V 7 bases and J 0 bases, with 18 bases left between them. The CDR3 runs 17 residues. Per the germline V gene, CDR1 is SNHLY and CDR2 is FYNNEI. The CDR3 loop reads CASTLRLSTATNEKLFF. The CDR3 DNA sequence: TGTGCCAGCACCCTCCGATTAAGTACGGCAACTAATGAAAAACTGTTTTTT.

The V gene is TRBV5-1, the J gene TRBJ1-1; D ambiguous. The CDR3 length is 14 residues. V lost 8 bases to trimming and J lost 3 bases, with 17 bases between them. The germline gives CDR1 SGHRS, CDR2 YFSETQ. The CDR3 here is CASATFDADTEAFF. CDR3 coding DNA: TGCGCCAGTGCTACTTTCGATGCGGACACTGAAGCTTTCTTT.

V usage is TRBV2 and J usage is TRBJ1-3; no clear D. V dropped 5 bases and J dropped 0 bases, with 8 bases sitting between them. This CDR3 comprises 14 residues. CDR1 is SNHLY and CDR2 is FYNNEI in the germline V gene. The CDR3 loop reads CASSFGSSGNTIYF. CDR3 nucleotides: TGTGCCAGCAGTTTCGGGAGCTCTGGAAACACCATATATTTT.

J is TRBJ2-7 and V is TRBV6-1; tentative D call: TRBD1 (5 bases). V lost 3 bases and J lost 7, with 19 bases in between. The CDR3 is 15 residues long. Germline V gene lookup returns CDR1 MNHNS and CDR2 SASEGT. The CDR3, as DNA: TGTGCCAGCAGTGATAGAACAGGCCCCATAGGGGAGCAGTACTTC. Its translation: CASSDRTGPIGEQYF.

The chain employs TRBV18 and TRBJ2-7, with TRBD1 matching 7 bases. The CDR3 is 15 amino acids. J was trimmed by 0 bases and V by 6 bases; bases with no gene match: 8. Germline V gene sequence: CDR1 KGHSH, CDR2 LQKENI. The CDR3 DNA follows: TGTGCCAGCTCGCGTACAGGGGCGAGCTCCTACGAGCAGTACTTC. Translating it yields CASSRTGASSYEQYF.

The chain is built from TRBV2 and TRBJ2-3; D is perhaps TRBD2 (6 bases). With 8 bases removed from V and 5 bases from J, the gap between germline ends came to 14 bases. This CDR3 is 13 amino acids long. Germline CDR1 reads SNHLY; CDR2 reads FYNNEI. The CDR3 region has the DNA TGTGCCAGCCGAGGATTGGGGGGAGATACGCAGTATTTT. This encodes CASRGLGGDTQYF.

The J gene is TRBJ1-1, the V gene TRBV7-8; D is perhaps TRBD1 (5 bases). CDR1 and CDR2 from the germline V gene are SGHVS and FQNEAQ. This CDR3 is 14 amino acids long. V lost 1 base to trimming and J lost 3 bases, with 9 bases between them. CDR3 loop: CASSLEGRHTEAFF. The DNA of the CDR3 is TGTGCCAGCAGCTTAGAGGGGCGGCACACTGAAGCTTTCTTT.

Written as DNA, the CDR3 is TGTGCCATCAGTGCGACAGTGAACACTGAAGCTTTCTTT. Protein product: CAISATVNTEAFF. The rearrangement joins TRBV10-3 to TRBJ1-1; TRBD1 is a possible D gene (5 bases). The CDR3 contains 13 residues. Germline V gives CDR1 ENHRY, CDR2 SYGVKD. V was pared by 4 bases and J by 0 bases, with 6 bases between.

V and J are TRBV6-1 and TRBJ1-2, with 8 positions matching TRBD1. From germline, CDR1 is MNHNS and CDR2 SASEGT. V lost 1 base, J lost 2 bases, and 3 bases stayed unmatched. The CDR3 consists of 15 residues. The CDR3 reads CASSEGQGLNYGYTF. The DNA of the CDR3 is TGTGCCAGCAGTGAAGGACAGGGGCTGAACTATGGCTACACCTTC.